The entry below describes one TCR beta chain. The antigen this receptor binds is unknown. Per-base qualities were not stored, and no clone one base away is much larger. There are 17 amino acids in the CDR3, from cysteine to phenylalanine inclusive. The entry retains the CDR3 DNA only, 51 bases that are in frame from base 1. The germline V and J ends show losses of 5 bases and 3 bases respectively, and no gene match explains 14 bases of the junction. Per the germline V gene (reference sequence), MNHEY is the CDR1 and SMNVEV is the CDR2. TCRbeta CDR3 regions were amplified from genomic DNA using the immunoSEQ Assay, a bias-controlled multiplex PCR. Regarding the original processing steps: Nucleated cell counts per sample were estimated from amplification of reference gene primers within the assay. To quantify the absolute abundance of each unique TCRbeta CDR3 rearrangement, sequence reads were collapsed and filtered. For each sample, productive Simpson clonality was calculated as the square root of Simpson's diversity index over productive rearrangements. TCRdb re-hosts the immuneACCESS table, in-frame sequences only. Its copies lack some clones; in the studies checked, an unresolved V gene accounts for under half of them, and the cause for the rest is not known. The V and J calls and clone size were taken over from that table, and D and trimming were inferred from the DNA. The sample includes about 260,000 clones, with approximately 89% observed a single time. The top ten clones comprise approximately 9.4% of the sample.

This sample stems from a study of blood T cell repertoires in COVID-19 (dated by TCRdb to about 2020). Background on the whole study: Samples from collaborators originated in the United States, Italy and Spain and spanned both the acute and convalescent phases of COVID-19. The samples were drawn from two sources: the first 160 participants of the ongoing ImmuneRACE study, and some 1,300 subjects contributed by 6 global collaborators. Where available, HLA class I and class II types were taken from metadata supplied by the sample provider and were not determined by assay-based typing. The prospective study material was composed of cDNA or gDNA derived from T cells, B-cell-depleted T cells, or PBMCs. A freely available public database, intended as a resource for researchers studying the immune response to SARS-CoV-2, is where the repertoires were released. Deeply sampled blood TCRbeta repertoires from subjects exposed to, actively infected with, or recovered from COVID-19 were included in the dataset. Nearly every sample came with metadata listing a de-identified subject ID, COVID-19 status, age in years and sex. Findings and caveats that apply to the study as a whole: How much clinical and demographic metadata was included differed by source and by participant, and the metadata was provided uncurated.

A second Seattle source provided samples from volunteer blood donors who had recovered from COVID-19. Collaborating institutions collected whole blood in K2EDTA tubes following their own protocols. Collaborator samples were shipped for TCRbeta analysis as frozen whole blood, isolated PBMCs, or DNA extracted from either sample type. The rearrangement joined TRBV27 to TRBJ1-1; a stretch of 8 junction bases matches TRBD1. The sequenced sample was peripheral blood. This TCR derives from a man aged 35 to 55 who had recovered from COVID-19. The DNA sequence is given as TGTGCCAGCAGTCTTAGCCAGGGGGCCATATTGGACACTGAAGCTTTCTTT. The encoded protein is CASSLSQGAILDTEAFF.